Below, 22 T cell receptor beta chains from the same sample are listed, as sequenced in a study of vaccination and CD4 T cells after COVID-19. Their antigens remain unidentified. Treatment indicated: roughly 10-day PBMC culture with coronavirus spike peptide pools or control peptides (ViraFEST assay). The study sequenced cultured CD4+ T cell DNA using the Oncomine TCR Beta short-read assay. MiXCR was run by TCRdb on the PCR reads, yielding one entry per CDR3 protein. The table includes about 25,000 distinct CDR3 sequences, roughly two thirds detected once. Sequencing was performed on CD4+ T cells from blood, cultured in vitro, taken after SARS-CoV-2 vaccination. These receptor sequences come from a human donor who received a COVID-19 vaccine.

The chain combines TRBV6-5 with TRBJ2-2, with D possibly called TRBD1 or TRBD2 (6 bases each). V lost 4 bases to trimming and J lost 5 bases, with 14 bases between them. The CDR3 spans 15 residues. The germline gives CDR1 MNHEY, CDR2 SVGAGI. The CDR3 protein is CASSFVQGRTGELFF. CDR3 DNA: TGTGCCAGCAGTTTTGTCCAGGGGAGGACCGGGGAGCTGTTTTTT.

The rearrangement uses TRBV5-3 and TRBJ2-6; 8 bases agree with TRBD2. TRBV5-3 qualifies as an ORF whose function is uncertain. V shed 4 bases, J shed 4 bases, and the junction held 16 bases outside the gene matches. This CDR3 comprises 19 residues. Here the CDR3 reads CARSVVRGGGPSGANVLTF. In DNA form, the CDR3 reads TGTGCCAGAAGCGTGGTCCGGGGCGGGGGGCCCTCGGGGGCCAACGTCCTGACTTTC.

This clonotype was seen a handful of times. The gene calls are TRBV7-2 and TRBJ1-1; D is undetermined. The CDR3 runs to 13 residues. From germline, CDR1 is SGHTA and CDR2 FQGNSA. V dropped 1 base and J dropped 3 bases, with 6 bases sitting between them. The CDR3 nucleotides are TGTGCCAGCAGCTTAGTCGGGGACACTGAAGCTTTCTTT. Amino acid sequence: CASSLVGDTEAFF.

The CDR3 reads CASSYGQGVGQPQHF. For the CDR3, the DNA is TGTGCCAGTAGCTATGGACAGGGAGTAGGTCAGCCCCAGCATTTT. The chain combines TRBV19 with TRBJ1-5, with 8 positions matching TRBD1. The ends lost 6 bases at V and 6 bases at J; junction bases unmatched: 10. The germline V gene has CDR1 LNHDA and CDR2 SQIVND (reference sequence). This CDR3 region has 15 residues.

The chain combines TRBV2 with TRBJ1-6; D is ambiguous. Per the germline V gene, CDR1 is SNHLY and CDR2 is FYNNEI. The CDR3 runs to 15 residues. With 3 bases removed from V and 3 bases from J, the gap between germline ends came to 9 bases. CDR3 in DNA: TGTGCCAGCAGTGAGGAGGCAGACTATAATTCACCCCTCCACTTT. Residues: CASSEEADYNSPLHF.

V is TRBV27 and J is TRBJ2-2; TRBD1 aligns across 7 bases. This CDR3 is 13 amino acids long. J was trimmed by 5 bases and V by 5 bases; bases with no gene match: 2. Germline CDR1 reads MNHEY; CDR2 reads SMNVEV (reference sequence). CDR3 sequence (DNA): TGTGCCAGCAGTAACAGGGGAACCGGGGAGCTGTTTTTT. The encoded protein is CASSNRGTGELFF.

This chain joins TRBV5-4 and TRBJ2-5; 16 bases fit TRBD2. V shed 4 bases and J 1 base; nucleotides not matched to a gene: 4. This CDR3 region has 17 residues. CDR1 is SGHNT and CDR2 is YYREEE in the germline V gene (reference sequence). CDR3 residues: CASSQGLAGGRQETQYF. The CDR3 DNA is TGTGCCAGCAGCCAGGGACTAGCGGGGGGGCGCCAAGAGACCCAGTACTTC.

V gene TRBV7-2 combines with J gene TRBJ1-1; D is undetermined. The CDR3 spans 13 residues. Germline V gene lookup returns CDR1 SGHTA and CDR2 FQGNSA. Trimming took off 5 bases at V and 1 base at J, with 8 bases between the two ends. CDR3 nucleotides: TGTGCCAGCAGCCGTGGTGGGAACACTGAAGCTTTCTTT. It specifies CASSRGGNTEAFF.

The chain has TRBV10-1 and TRBJ2-5, with TRBD2 matching over 10 bases. CDR1 and CDR2 from the germline V gene are WNHNN and SYGVQD (reference sequence). V gave up 0 bases and J gave up 4 bases; unmatched junction bases: 8. This CDR3 is built from 17 residues. CDR3 region: CASSESKAGGTSETQYF. The CDR3 DNA follows: TGCGCCAGCAGTGAGTCTAAAGCGGGGGGGACATCAGAGACCCAGTACTTC.

In its sample, this clonotype was seen once. V is TRBV12-3 or TRBV12-4 and J is TRBJ1-4; D call uncertain. V dropped 3 bases and J dropped 7 bases, with 9 bases sitting between them. The CDR3 totals 13 residues. The chain's CDR3 is CASSFSSPEKLFF. The CDR3 DNA is TGTGCCAGCAGTTTTTCCAGTCCTGAAAAACTGTTTTTT.

This clonotype was seen once. The chain carries TRBV7-2 and TRBJ2-1, with 8 bases aligning to TRBD2. Germline loops: CDR1 SGHTA, CDR2 FQGNSA. V dropped 1 base and J dropped 4; count of bases not matched to a gene: 3. The CDR3 totals 15 residues. CDR3 sequence reads: CASSLGGLGYNEQFF. In nucleotides, the CDR3 is TGTGCCAGCAGCTTAGGGGGACTAGGTTACAATGAGCAGTTCTTC.

V and J are TRBV4-2 and TRBJ1-3; no definite D call. Between the trimmed V and J ends, which lost 0 bases and 4 bases, there was a span of 4 bases. This CDR3 is 13 amino acids long. The germline CDR1 and CDR2 sequences are LGHNA and YNFKEQ. This CDR3 is CASSQDQGNTIYF. In nucleotides, the CDR3 is TGTGCCAGCAGCCAAGATCAAGGAAACACCATATATTTT.

This sequence joins TRBV27 and TRBJ1-3, with 11 bases fitting TRBD1. J lost 11 bases, V lost 6 bases, and 6 bases had no gene match. The CDR3 sequence is 13 residues long. The germline V gene encodes CDR1 MNHEY and CDR2 SMNVEV (reference sequence). The CDR3 spells CASSPGQGVAIYF. The DNA for the CDR3 is TGTGCCAGCAGCCCGGGACAGGGGGTTGCCATATATTTT.

The chain links TRBV6-5 to TRBJ1-1, with 7 bases matching TRBD1. Unmatched junction bases numbered 9, after V lost 4 bases and J lost 7 bases. Germline CDR1 reads MNHEY; CDR2 reads SVGAGI. This CDR3 has 14 residues. In DNA form, the CDR3 reads TGTGCCAGCAGTTCAACGGACAGGACCCTTGAAGCTTTCTTT. Encoded protein: CASSSTDRTLEAFF.

The chain links TRBV30 to TRBJ1-1, with 8 nucleotides matching TRBD1. Germline trimming cut 7 bases from V and 4 bases from J; bases unmatched to any gene: 8. The germline V gene encodes CDR1 GTSNPN and CDR2 SVGIG (reference sequence). This CDR3 region has 13 residues. The CDR3 protein is CASKDQGATEAFF. DNA for the CDR3: TGTGCCTCAAAAGATCAGGGGGCCACTGAAGCTTTCTTT.

The chain links TRBV12-3 or TRBV12-4 to TRBJ1-6, with D tentatively TRBD1 (5 bases). This CDR3 has 14 amino acids. Trimming cost V 5 bases and J 6 bases, with 11 bases left between them. CDR3 sequence: CASSLGPLNSPLHF. The CDR3 DNA reads as TGTGCCAGCAGTCTGGGACCGCTTAATTCACCCCTCCACTTT.

The V and J genes are TRBV25-1 and TRBJ2-1; a possible D gene is TRBD1 (5 bases). This CDR3 contains 16 residues. The germline V gene encodes CDR1 MGHDK and CDR2 SYGVNS. V lost 1 base and J 5 bases, leaving 15 bases between the germline ends. CDR3 in amino acids: CASSEFTRATDNEQFF. The CDR3 nucleotides read TGTGCCAGCAGTGAATTTACCAGGGCAACCGACAATGAGCAGTTCTTC.

This chain joins TRBV20-1 and TRBJ1-6; D call uncertain. Germline CDR1 and CDR2: DFQATT and SNEGSKA (reference sequence). The CDR3 sequence is 17 residues long. Trimming removed 3 bases from V and 2 bases from J, with 17 bases in between. The CDR3 loop reads CSASPHTEDAYNSPLHF. CDR3 nucleotides: TGCAGTGCTAGTCCCCATACCGAGGACGCCTATAATTCACCCCTCCACTTT.

V gene TRBV6-5 combines with J gene TRBJ1-2; no definite D call. The CDR3 covers 13 residues. The germline CDR1 and CDR2 sequences are MNHEY and SVGAGI. With 3 bases removed from V and 5 bases from J, the gap between germline ends came to 10 bases. Here the CDR3 DNA reads TGTGCCAGCAGTTATCAACAAGAGTATGGCTACACCTTC. Its translation is CASSYQQEYGYTF.

The rearrangement links TRBV7-9 to TRBJ2-1; no clear D. CDR3 length: 14 amino acids. Deletions cut 1 base from V and 8 bases from J, with 12 bases between. Per germline, CDR1 SEHNR and CDR2 FQNEAQ (reference sequence). DNA of the CDR3: TGTGCCAGCAGCTTAGGTGGGATCTCGGATGAGCAGTTCTTC. It specifies CASSLGGISDEQFF.

This CDR3 is CAISEGLAAETQYF. The DNA for the CDR3 is TGTGCCATCAGTGAGGGACTAGCAGCCGAGACCCAGTACTTC. The rearrangement uses TRBV10-3 and TRBJ2-5, with 8 bases aligning to TRBD2. Germline CDR1 is ENHRY and CDR2 is SYGVKD. The CDR3 is made up of 14 amino acids. V lost 2 bases to trimming and J lost 5 bases; unmatched junction nucleotides: 4.

The chain carries TRBV6-5 and TRBJ1-1; 11 bases are shared with TRBD1. The CDR3 runs to 16 residues. With V trimmed by 0 bases and J by 7 bases, 7 bases remained unmatched. Per the germline V gene, CDR1 is MNHEY and CDR2 is SVGAGI. For the CDR3, the DNA is TGTGCCAGCAGTTACTCGGACAGGGGGCGAAGTAGTGAAGCTTTCTTT. Protein sequence: CASSYSDRGRSSEAFF.